This T cell receptor beta chain came from a study of OX40 agonist ivuxolimab in advanced cancers. Sequenced by immunoSEQ multiplex PCR; TCRdb stores in-frame clones only, minus some. The sample records 70,000 to 90,000 clones, about 89% being singletons. With V trimmed by 5 bases and J by 2 bases, 14 bases remained unmatched. Germline values: CDR1 SGHRS, CDR2 YFSETQ. CDR3 length equals 17 residues. The V and J genes are TRBV5-1 and TRBJ2-3; 7 bases are shared with TRBD2. Source: CD4+ or CD8+ T cells sorted from blood, taken in a trial of the OX40 agonist ivuxolimab. The source is an adult with an advanced solid tumor such as melanoma, head and neck, liver or kidney cancer. In nucleotides, the CDR3 is TGCGCCAGCAGACTGGGGGTGCGGGAGACCCCCACAGATACGCAGTATTTT. It is translated as CASRLGVRETPTDTQYF.